The 24 T cell receptor beta chains below were found in one sample sequenced in a study of blood T cell repertoires in COVID-19 (dated by TCRdb to the early 2020s). Preparation of the library involved the immunoSEQ multiplex PCR assay. Here the immuneACCESS table is served through TCRdb, limited to in-frame sequences with V and J called. Missing clones are a known gap in these copies; in checked studies unresolved V genes cover under half, and the rest lacks a known reason. The sample table shows fewer than 350,000 clones, and approximately 84% are seen once. 2.1% of the sample goes to the ten largest clones. Sequenced input: peripheral blood. Receptors originate from a woman in her twenties or thirties who had recovered from COVID-19.

This sequence joins TRBV11-2 and TRBJ1-1; D unresolved. V dropped 5 bases and J dropped 5 bases, with 9 bases sitting between them. The germline V gene has CDR1 SGHAT and CDR2 FQNNGV. This CDR3 spans 12 amino acids. The CDR3 protein is CASSTQSTEAFF. The CDR3 bases are TGTGCCAGCAGCACACAATCGACTGAAGCTTTCTTT.

The V and J genes are TRBV10-2 and TRBJ1-1, with 7 bases that match TRBD1. With V trimmed by 4 bases and J by 4 bases, 15 bases remained unmatched. This CDR3 has 17 amino acids. CDR1 is WSHSY and CDR2 is SAAADI in the germline V gene. The CDR3 sequence is CASSAVGQVSGSTEAFF. As DNA, the CDR3 is TGCGCCAGCAGTGCTGTAGGACAGGTGAGTGGGAGCACTGAAGCTTTCTTT.

The genes are TRBV7-2 and TRBJ2-3, with TRBD2 as a possible D gene (5 bases). This CDR3 is 17 amino acids long. Germline CDR1 SGHTA, CDR2 FQGNSA. V lost 3 bases, J lost 0 bases, and 16 bases lay in between. This chain's CDR3 is CASSFGSGGPSTDTQYF. DNA for the CDR3: TGTGCCAGCAGCTTCGGATCTGGCGGGCCTAGCACAGATACGCAGTATTTT.

The chain has TRBV6-5 and TRBJ2-3; tentative D call: TRBD2 (7 bases). The germline V and J ends were trimmed by 7 bases and 8 bases, with 13 bases remaining between them. The CDR3 length is 12 residues. Germline V gene lookup returns CDR1 MNHEY and CDR2 SVGAGI. The CDR3 reads CASKKGGSTQYF. As DNA, the CDR3 is TGTGCCAGCAAGAAGGGGGGGTCTACGCAGTATTTT.

This clone has only one observation. This chain joins TRBV9 and TRBJ2-5; D possibly corresponds to TRBD2 (5 bases). The germline V and J ends were trimmed by 0 bases and 5 bases, with 11 bases remaining between them. Germline lookup yields CDR1 SGDLS and CDR2 YYNGEE. The CDR3 extends over 14 amino acids. CDR3 nucleotide sequence: TGTGCCAGCAGCGTAGGCCGGGGTATCGAGACCCAGTACTTC. This translates into CASSVGRGIETQYF. The variable domain in full, completed from reference TRBV9 and TRBJ2-5, reads DSGVTQTPKHLITATGQRVTLRCSPRSGDLSVYWYQQSLDQGLQFLIQYYNGEERAKGNILERFSAQQFPDLHSELNLSSLELGDSALYFCASSVGRGIETQYFGPGTRLLVL.

The chain combines TRBV28 with TRBJ1-4, with D perhaps TRBD1 (5 bases). From germline, CDR1 is MDHEN and CDR2 SYDVKM. Deletions cut 5 bases from V and 7 bases from J, with 20 bases between. CDR3 length: 16 residues. The CDR3 sequence: CASSQTPGASGEKLFF. CDR3 coding DNA: TGTGCCAGCAGTCAAACCCCTGGGGCGTCAGGTGAAAAACTGTTTTTT.

V usage is TRBV6-5 and J usage is TRBJ1-2; TRBD1 matches at 7 bases. The CDR3 contains 14 residues. Losses at the gene ends were 6 bases for V and 6 bases for J; bases not matched to a gene: 10. Germline assignment: CDR1 MNHEY and CDR2 SVGAGI. The CDR3 DNA reads TGTGCCAGCAGAGAGGGGACAGTAGGTAATGGCTACACCTTC. It codes for CASREGTVGNGYTF.

The CDR3 DNA is TGTGCCAGCAGCTTTGTAGAGTCTGGGGCCAACGTCCTGACTTTC. Translating it yields CASSFVESGANVLTF. The chain employs TRBV7-9 and TRBJ2-6; D call uncertain. V was clipped by 3 bases and J by 1 base, with 7 bases between them. Germline assignment: CDR1 SEHNR and CDR2 FQNEAQ (reference sequence). CDR3 length: 15 amino acids. Full variable domain (outside the CDR3, taken from reference TRBV7-9 and TRBJ2-6): DTGVSQNPRHKITKRGQNVTFRCDPISEHNRLYWYRQTLGQGPEFLTYFQNEAQLEKSRLLSDRFSAERPKGSFSTLEIQRTEQGDSAMYLCASSFVESGANVLTFGAGSRLTVL.

The V call is TRBV6-6, the J call TRBJ2-7, with 7 bases aligning to TRBD1. V lost 8 bases and J lost 6; bases outside the gene matches: 10. Germline V gene sequence: CDR1 MNHNY, CDR2 SVGAGI (reference sequence). This CDR3 has 13 residues. The CDR3 nucleotides read TGTGCCAGCGGAAGACAGGGAAATGCCGAGCAGTACTTC. Encoded protein: CASGRQGNAEQYF.

This chain connects TRBV11-3 to TRBJ2-2; perhaps TRBD1 as D (8 bases). Germline CDR1 is SGHNT and CDR2 is YENEEA. Between the trimmed V and J ends, which lost 5 bases and 4 bases, there was a span of 17 bases. The CDR3 runs 16 residues. CDR3 bases: TGTGCCAGCAGCCTAAGGACAGGGAGGGGCACCGGGGAGCTGTTTTTT. Translating it yields CASSLRTGRGTGELFF.

The rearrangement joins TRBV6-1 to TRBJ2-2; TRBD1 is a possible D gene (5 bases). The CDR3 is 16 amino acids. V gave up 3 bases and J gave up 3 bases, with 14 bases separating them. CDR1 is MNHNS, CDR2 SASEGT, per germline. The CDR3 reads CASSDIGARDTGELFF. In DNA, the CDR3 is TGTGCCAGCAGTGATATAGGGGCTCGGGACACCGGGGAGCTGTTTTTT.

This chain links TRBV19 with TRBJ2-1; TRBD2 matches 8 bases. CDR1 is LNHDA and CDR2 is SQIVND in the germline V gene (reference sequence). The CDR3 contains 20 residues. Losses at the gene ends were 2 bases for V and 0 bases for J; bases not matched to a gene: 15. The CDR3 bases are TGTGCCAGTAGTATACTTCCGGGACAAAAGAGCGGGAGCTCCTACAATGAGCAGTTCTTC. It codes for CASSILPGQKSGSSYNEQFF.

This chain connects TRBV19 to TRBJ2-1; unclear D gene. This CDR3 is built from 15 residues. Germline V gene sequence: CDR1 LNHDA, CDR2 SQIVND (reference sequence). V dropped 9 bases and J dropped 4 bases, with 19 bases sitting between them. The CDR3 bases are TGTGCCAGCCGCACCACTACCTCTGGGTACAATGAGCAGTTCTTC. Translated, it gives CASRTTTSGYNEQFF.

The CDR3 DNA reads as TGTGCCAGCAGCCGACAAAATAATTCACCCCTCCACTTT. Protein sequence: CASSRQNNSPLHF. The J gene is TRBJ1-6, the V gene TRBV3-1 (or the pseudogene TRBV3-2); D is undetermined. Germline V gene data show CDR1 as LGHDT and CDR2 as YNNKEL (reference sequence). Trimming shortened V by 4 bases and J by 5 bases, and 6 bases separated the two germline ends. This CDR3 has 13 amino acids.

The chain joins TRBV5-6 to TRBJ1-2; D is ambiguous. The CDR3 runs 13 residues. Germline values: CDR1 SGHDT, CDR2 YYEEEE. Trimming stripped 0 bases from V and 3 bases from J, with 6 bases between. The chain's CDR3 is CASSLVADYGYTF. The CDR3 nucleotides read TGTGCCAGCAGCTTGGTGGCAGACTATGGCTACACCTTC.

The chain couples TRBV5-5 to TRBJ2-7, with 11 bases identical to TRBD1. Germline V gene sequence: CDR1 SGHKS, CDR2 YYEKEE (reference sequence). Trimming took 3 bases from V and 0 from J; bases not matched to a gene: 2. The CDR3 totals 15 residues. The CDR3 DNA follows: TGTGCCAGCAGCTGGGACAGGGGGGACTCCTACGAGCAGTACTTC. Translating gives CASSWDRGDSYEQYF.

This sequence joins TRBV6-6 and TRBJ1-6; D is uncertain. The CDR3 runs to 12 residues. Trimming pared 3 bases from V and 9 bases from J, leaving 6 bases between. Germline assignment: CDR1 MNHNY and CDR2 SVGAGI (reference sequence). Written as DNA, the CDR3 is TGTGCCAGCAGTTATGGGCCTTCACCCCTCCACTTT. It translates to CASSYGPSPLHF.

The chain uses TRBV4-3 and TRBJ2-1; tentatively, D is TRBD2 (5 bases). V lost 1 base to trimming and J lost 7 bases, with 8 bases between them. The CDR3 loop spans 13 amino acids. CDR1 LGHNA and CDR2 YSLEER come from the germline V gene. The CDR3 nucleotides read TGCGCCAGCAGCCAAGGAAGAGGGAATGAGCAGTTCTTC. It specifies CASSQGRGNEQFF.

This rearrangement joins TRBV7-9 to TRBJ1-5; D remains ambiguous. The germline CDR1 and CDR2 sequences are SEHNR and FQNEAQ (reference sequence). V was pared by 5 bases and J by 0 bases, with 11 bases between. The CDR3 loop spans 15 amino acids. Written as DNA, the CDR3 is TGTGCCAGCAGCCCCCCCTTCGGTAGCAATCAGCCCCAGCATTTT. Amino acid sequence: CASSPPFGSNQPQHF. Supplemented by reference TRBV7-9 and TRBJ1-5, the full variable domain reads DTGVSQNPRHKITKRGQNVTFRCDPISEHNRLYWYRQTLGQGPEFLTYFQNEAQLEKSRLLSDRFSAERPKGSFSTLEIQRTEQGDSAMYLCASSPPFGSNQPQHFGDGTRLSIL.

The chain employs TRBV11-1 and TRBJ2-1, with a possible D match to TRBD2 (5 bases). Germline V gives CDR1 SGHAT, CDR2 FQDESV (reference sequence). The length of the CDR3 is 16 residues. Trimming pared 5 bases from V and 4 bases from J, leaving 18 bases between. CDR3 in amino acids: CASSPEIGRTYNEQFF. Here the CDR3 DNA reads TGTGCCAGCAGCCCGGAAATTGGTCGGACTTACAATGAGCAGTTCTTC.

The V call is TRBV11-3, the J call TRBJ2-1, with 7 bases lining up with TRBD2. The trim removed 3 bases at V and 2 bases at J, leaving 4 bases unmatched. Germline CDR1 is SGHNT and CDR2 is YENEEA. The CDR3 has 15 residues. The CDR3 region is CASSLGGAAYNEQFF. CDR3 nucleotide sequence: TGTGCCAGCAGCTTGGGAGGGGCGGCCTACAATGAGCAGTTCTTC.

The V and J genes are TRBV5-6 and TRBJ1-4; TRBD1 might be the D (6 bases). The CDR3 runs 16 residues. The V end was cut by 0 bases, the J end by 8 bases, with 17 bases between. Germline V CDR1 and CDR2: SGHDT, YYEEEE. The CDR3 reads CASSLEMGALREKLFF. The CDR3 DNA reads as TGTGCCAGCAGCTTGGAAATGGGGGCGCTACGGGAAAAACTGTTTTTT.

The chain uses TRBV2 and TRBJ2-5, with a tentative D call TRBD2 (6 bases). V dropped 1 base and J dropped 2 bases, with 8 bases sitting between them. Germline lookup yields CDR1 SNHLY and CDR2 FYNNEI. CDR3 length: 14 residues. The CDR3 protein is CASSEGAGQETQYF. CDR3 in DNA: TGTGCCAGCAGTGAAGGGGCGGGGCAAGAGACCCAGTACTTC.

V and J are TRBV28 and TRBJ1-5, with a tentative D call TRBD1 (6 bases). Per the germline V gene, CDR1 is MDHEN and CDR2 is SYDVKM. V was trimmed by 6 bases and J by 4 bases, leaving 13 bases between them. The CDR3 length is 14 residues. CDR3 nucleotide sequence: TGTGCCAGCAGCCACCAGACAGGTAATCAGCCCCAGCATTTT. This sequence encodes CASSHQTGNQPQHF.